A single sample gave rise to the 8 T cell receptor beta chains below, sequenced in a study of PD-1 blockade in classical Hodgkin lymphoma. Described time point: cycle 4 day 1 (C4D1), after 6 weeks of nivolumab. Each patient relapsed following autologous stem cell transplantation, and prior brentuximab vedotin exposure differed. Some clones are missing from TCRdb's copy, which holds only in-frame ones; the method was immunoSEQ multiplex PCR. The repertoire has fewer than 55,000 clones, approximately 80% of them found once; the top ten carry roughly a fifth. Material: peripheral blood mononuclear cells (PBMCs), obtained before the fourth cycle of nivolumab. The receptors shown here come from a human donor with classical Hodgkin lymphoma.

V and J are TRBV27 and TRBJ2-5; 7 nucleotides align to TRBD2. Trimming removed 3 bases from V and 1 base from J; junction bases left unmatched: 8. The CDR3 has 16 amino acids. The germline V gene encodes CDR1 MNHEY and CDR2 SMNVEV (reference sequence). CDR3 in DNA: TGTGCCAGCAGTTTCCTCGGGGCTAGCGGCCAAGAGACCCAGTACTTC. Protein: CASSFLGASGQETQYF.

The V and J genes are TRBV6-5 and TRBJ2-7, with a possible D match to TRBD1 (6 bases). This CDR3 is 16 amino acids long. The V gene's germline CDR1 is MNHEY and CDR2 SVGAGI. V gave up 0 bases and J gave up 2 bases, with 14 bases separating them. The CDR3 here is CASSYSTRDKAYEQYF. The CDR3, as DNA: TGTGCCAGCAGTTACTCGACCCGGGACAAAGCCTACGAGCAGTACTTC.

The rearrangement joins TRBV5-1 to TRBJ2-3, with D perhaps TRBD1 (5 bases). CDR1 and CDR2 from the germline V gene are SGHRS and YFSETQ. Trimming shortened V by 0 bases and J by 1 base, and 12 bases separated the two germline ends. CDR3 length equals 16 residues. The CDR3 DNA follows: TGCGCCAGCAGCTTGGGGCAGCAGGGCGGCACAGATACGCAGTATTTT. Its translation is CASSLGQQGGTDTQYF.

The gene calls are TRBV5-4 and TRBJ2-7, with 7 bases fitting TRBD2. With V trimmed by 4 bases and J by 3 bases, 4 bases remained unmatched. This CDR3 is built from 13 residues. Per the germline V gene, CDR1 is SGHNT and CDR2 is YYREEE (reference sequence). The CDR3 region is CASSRDYIYEQYF. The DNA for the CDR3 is TGTGCCAGCAGCCGGGACTACATCTACGAGCAGTACTTC.

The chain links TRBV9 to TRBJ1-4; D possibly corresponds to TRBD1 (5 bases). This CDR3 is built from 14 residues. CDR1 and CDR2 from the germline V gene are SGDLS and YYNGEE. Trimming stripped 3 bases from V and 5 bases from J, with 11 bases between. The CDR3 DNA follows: TGTGCCAGCAGCGAAGGCAGGGAAAATGAAAAACTGTTTTTT. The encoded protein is CASSEGRENEKLFF.

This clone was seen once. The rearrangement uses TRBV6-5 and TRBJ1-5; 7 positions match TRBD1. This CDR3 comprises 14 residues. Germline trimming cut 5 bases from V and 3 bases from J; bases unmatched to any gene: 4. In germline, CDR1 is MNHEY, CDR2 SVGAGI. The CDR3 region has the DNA TGTGCCAGCAGTGGACAGGTTAACAATCAGCCCCAGCATTTT. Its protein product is CASSGQVNNQPQHF.

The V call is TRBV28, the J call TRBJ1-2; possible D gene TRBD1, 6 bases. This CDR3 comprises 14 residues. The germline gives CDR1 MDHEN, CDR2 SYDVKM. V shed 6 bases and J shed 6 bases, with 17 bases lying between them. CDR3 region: CASRASGTLHGYTF. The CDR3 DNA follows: TGTGCCAGCAGAGCCTCCGGGACACTTCATGGCTACACCTTC.

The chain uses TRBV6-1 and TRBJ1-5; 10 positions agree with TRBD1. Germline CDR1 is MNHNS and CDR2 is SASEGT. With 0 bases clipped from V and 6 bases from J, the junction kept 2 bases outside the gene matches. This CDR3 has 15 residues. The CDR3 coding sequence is TGTGCCAGCAGTGAAGCGACAGGGGGCGGTCAGCCCCAGCATTTT. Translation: CASSEATGGGQPQHF.